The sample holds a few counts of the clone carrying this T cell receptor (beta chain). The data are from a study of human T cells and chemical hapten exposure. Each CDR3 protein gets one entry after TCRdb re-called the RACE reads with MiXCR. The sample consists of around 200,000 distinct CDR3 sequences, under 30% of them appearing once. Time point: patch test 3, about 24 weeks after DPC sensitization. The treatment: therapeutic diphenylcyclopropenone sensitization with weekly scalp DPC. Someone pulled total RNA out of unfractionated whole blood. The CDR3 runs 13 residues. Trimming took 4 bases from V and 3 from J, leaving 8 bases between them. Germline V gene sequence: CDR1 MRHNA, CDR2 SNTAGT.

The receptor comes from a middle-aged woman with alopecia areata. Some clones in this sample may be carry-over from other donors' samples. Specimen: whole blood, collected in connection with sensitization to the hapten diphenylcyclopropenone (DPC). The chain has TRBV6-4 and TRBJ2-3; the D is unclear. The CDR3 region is CASSVRLTDTQYF. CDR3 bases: TGTGCCAGCAGTGTACGGCTAACAGATACGCAGTATTTT.